The rows below give T cell receptor beta chains drawn from one sample of a study of control samples from healthy donors and cancer patients. The method was immunoSEQ multiplex PCR; TCRdb's version includes in-frame clones alone and lacks a portion of them. The repertoire holds around 110,000 clones, with 88% as singletons. The sample taken for sequencing was blood. Source of these receptors: a woman aged 70-85 years in good health. Both conserved end residues are part of each CDR3. A D gene is named only where the DNA matches it firmly. Rows may omit the clone size; those that give it use once, few, many or a size class.

clone size: .
V gene: TRBV14
D gene: .
J gene: TRBJ1-2
CDR3 protein: CASSQSVNYGYTF
CDR3 DNA: TGTGCCAGCAGCCAGTCAGTGAACTATGGCTACACCTTC

clone size: .
V gene: TRBV19
D gene: .
J gene: TRBJ1-2
CDR3 protein: CASSEYRDINGYTF
CDR3 DNA: TGTGCCAGTAGTGAGTACAGGGATATCAATGGCTACACCTTC

clone size: once
V gene: TRBV6-2/TRBV6-3
D gene: .
J gene: TRBJ1-2
CDR3 protein: CASSYLGRDGGGYGYTF
CDR3 DNA: TGTGCCAGCAGTTACTTGGGCAGGGATGGTGGAGGCTATGGCTACACCTTC

clone size: .
V gene: TRBV19
D gene: .
J gene: TRBJ2-7
CDR3 protein: CASKRASSYEQYF
CDR3 DNA: TGTGCCAGTAAAAGGGCTAGCTCCTACGAGCAGTACTTC

clone size: .
V gene: TRBV5-4
D gene: TRBD1
J gene: TRBJ2-2
CDR3 protein: CASSEQGTGELFF
CDR3 DNA: TGTGCCAGCAGCGAACAGGGGACCGGGGAGCTGTTTTTT

clone size: .
V gene: TRBV19
D gene: .
J gene: TRBJ1-2
CDR3 protein: CASSIEGSRASRGYTF
CDR3 DNA: TGTGCCAGTAGTATCGAGGGGTCCCGAGCCTCACGTGGCTACACCTTC

clone size: .
V gene: TRBV7-3
D gene: .
J gene: TRBJ1-1
CDR3 protein: CASSPGTQNTEAFF
CDR3 DNA: TGTGCCAGCAGCCCTGGGACGCAGAACACTGAAGCTTTCTTT

clone size: .
V gene: TRBV5-1
D gene: .
J gene: TRBJ2-3
CDR3 protein: CASSPTRVNTDTQYF
CDR3 DNA: TGCGCCAGCAGCCCCACCAGGGTGAACACAGATACGCAGTATTTT

clone size: once
V gene: TRBV6-5
D gene: .
J gene: TRBJ1-5
CDR3 protein: CASSIVYSNQPQHF
CDR3 DNA: TGTGCCAGCAGTATCGTGTATAGCAATCAGCCCCAGCATTTT

clone size: .
V gene: TRBV25-1
D gene: .
J gene: TRBJ1-4
CDR3 protein: CASSDSTAINEKLFF
CDR3 DNA: TGTGCCAGCAGTGACTCGACGGCGATTAATGAAAAACTGTTTTTT

clone size: .
V gene: TRBV11-2
D gene: TRBD2
J gene: TRBJ2-1
CDR3 protein: CASSFLTSGGYNEQFF
CDR3 DNA: TGTGCCAGCAGCTTCCTTACTAGCGGGGGCTACAATGAGCAGTTCTTC

clone size: once
V gene: TRBV9
D gene: .
J gene: TRBJ1-1
CDR3 protein: CASSVAQGWRTEAFF
CDR3 DNA: TGTGCCAGCAGCGTAGCGCAGGGATGGAGAACTGAAGCTTTCTTT

clone size: .
V gene: TRBV11-2
D gene: .
J gene: TRBJ2-5
CDR3 protein: CASSSGGNQETQYF
CDR3 DNA: TGTGCCAGCAGCTCCGGAGGGAATCAAGAGACCCAGTACTTC